The 28 T cell receptor beta chains below were found in one sample sequenced in a study of T cells in Graves' hyperthyroidism and ophthalmopathy. Amplification of TCR beta CDR3 regions was performed using RNA transcripts as template. The HTBI primer set was used in a first-round RT-PCR of the TCR CDR3. TCRdb redid the calling of the multiplex PCR reads with MiXCR, one entry per CDR3 protein. This sample carries around 540,000 distinct CDR3 sequences, approximately 44% of them seen once, and the ten largest clones take about 8.2%. Source material: peripheral blood or thyroid tissue (not recorded which). The source of these receptors is a woman aged 18 to 35 with Graves' hyperthyroidism.

This clonotype was seen just once. CDR3 in amino acids: CATSDSQGTSGRAGDEQYF. The CDR3 bases are TGTGCCACCAGTGATTCCCAGGGGACTAGCGGGAGGGCCGGCGACGAGCAGTACTTC. The chain carries TRBV24-1 and TRBJ2-7, with 16 bases matching TRBD2. The CDR3 is 19 residues long. With 2 bases clipped from V and 5 bases from J, the junction kept 11 bases outside the gene matches. In germline, CDR1 is KGHDR, CDR2 SFDVKD.

This clonotype showed up just a few times. V usage is TRBV20-1 and J usage is TRBJ1-5; 7 nucleotides match TRBD1. CDR1 DFQATT and CDR2 SNEGSKA come from the germline V gene (reference sequence). V was clipped by 1 base and J by 7 bases; unmatched bases: 10. There are 15 residues in the CDR3. In DNA form, the CDR3 reads TGCAGTGCTAGAGGGGGCACAGGGGTCGGGCAGCCCCAGCATTTT. As protein: CSARGGTGVGQPQHF.

With regard to this clonotype: Given a much more abundant clone one base away, this may be a read error. V gene TRBV7-2 combines with J gene TRBJ1-5; maybe TRBD1 (5 bases). This CDR3 is 13 amino acids long. CDR1 is SGHTA and CDR2 is FQGNSA in the germline V gene. CDR3 sequence (DNA): TGTGCCAGCAGCCCAGGGTTGGGTCAGCCCCAGCGTTTT. It encodes CASSPGLGQPQRF.

This rearrangement joins TRBV2 to TRBJ1-1; TRBD1 might be the D (6 bases). Trimming took off 5 bases at V and 5 bases at J, with 12 bases between the two ends. The CDR3 is made up of 13 amino acids. Germline lookup yields CDR1 SNHLY and CDR2 FYNNEI. The CDR3: CASSPRGETEAFF. CDR3 DNA: TGTGCCAGCAGTCCCAGGGGTGAGACTGAAGCTTTCTTT.

Comment on this clonotype: The junction shows a germline mismatch at one end, possibly a read error. The chain recombines TRBV7-3 with TRBJ2-7; TRBD1 might be the D (5 bases). CDR3 length: 16 amino acids. Per the germline V gene, CDR1 is SGHTA and CDR2 is FQGTGA. For the CDR3, the DNA is TGCGCCAGCAGCCAGCCTGGACACAGAAGCTCCTACGAGCAGTACTTC. It yields the protein CASSQPGHRSSYEQYF.

This clonotype was observed at least ten times. The chain uses TRBV10-2 and TRBJ2-7; unclear D gene. With 3 bases removed from V and 6 bases from J, the gap between germline ends came to 9 bases. The CDR3 is 12 residues long. Germline loops: CDR1 WSHSY, CDR2 SAAADI. CDR3 amino acids: CASSDPRVEQYF. CDR3 in DNA: TGCGCCAGCAGTGACCCAAGGGTCGAGCAGTACTTC.

The chain carries TRBV25-1 and TRBJ1-5, with 10 nucleotides matching TRBD1. CDR1 is MGHDK and CDR2 is SYGVNS in the germline V gene. This CDR3 has 15 amino acids. Trimming at V came to 6 bases and at J to 6 bases, leaving 8 bases not matched to a gene. In DNA, the CDR3 is TGTGCCAGCAGCTCGACAGGGGGCATGGCTCAGCCCCAGCATTTT. Translated, it gives CASSSTGGMAQPQHF.

This chain joins TRBV10-3 and TRBJ2-7; 10 bases fit TRBD2. Unmatched junction bases numbered 11, after V lost 10 bases and J lost 5 bases. The CDR3 is 14 residues long. CDR1 is ENHRY, CDR2 SYGVKD, per germline. The CDR3 nucleotides are TGTGCCAGCCTTTTAGCGGGAGGTCTCCACGAGCAGTACTTC. This encodes CASLLAGGLHEQYF.

The chain recombines TRBV25-1 with TRBJ2-7; D is perhaps TRBD1 or TRBD2 (5 bases each). The germline V gene encodes CDR1 MGHDK and CDR2 SYGVNS. The CDR3 loop spans 14 amino acids. The V and J ends lost 6 bases and 3 bases respectively, with 15 bases between them. The CDR3 bases are TGTGCCAGCAGCCAAGTGGGGGAATTCTACGAGCAGTACTTC. As protein: CASSQVGEFYEQYF.

Of note for this clonotype: This clone may be a read error of a much larger clone one base away. The gene calls are TRBV15 and TRBJ2-5, with no clear D. Germline V gives CDR1 LNHNV, CDR2 YYDKDF (reference sequence). The CDR3 loop spans 12 amino acids. For the CDR3, the DNA is TGTGCCACCAGCAGAGAAAAAGAGACCCAGCACTTC. Its protein product is CATSREKETQHF.

A few counts support this clonotype. The V gene is TRBV9, the J gene TRBJ1-1; weak D call: TRBD1 (6 bases). The V and J ends lost 0 bases and 5 bases respectively, with 11 bases between them. Germline CDR1 is SGDLS and CDR2 is YYNGEE. This CDR3 comprises 14 residues. The DNA for the CDR3 is TGTGCCAGCAGCGTAGACAGGGATTCGACTGAAGCTTTCTTT. Protein: CASSVDRDSTEAFF.

This clonotype came up many times. The gene calls are TRBV9 and TRBJ1-4; the D is unclear. Trimming took off 0 bases at V and 3 bases at J, with 9 bases between the two ends. The CDR3 has 15 residues. The germline V gene encodes CDR1 SGDLS and CDR2 YYNGEE. The DNA for the CDR3 is TGTGCCAGCAGCGTAGTTGAGGAGGCTAATGAAAAACTGTTTTTT. Its protein product is CASSVVEEANEKLFF.

V usage is TRBV10-3 and J usage is TRBJ1-5; D is perhaps TRBD1 (6 bases). The CDR3 contains 14 residues. Trimming removed 10 bases from V and 2 bases from J, with 15 bases in between. The germline V gene has CDR1 ENHRY and CDR2 SYGVKD. CDR3 in amino acids: CASVRSGGNQPQHF. The CDR3 nucleotides read TGTGCCAGCGTAAGGTCAGGGGGCAATCAGCCCCAGCATTTT.

This clonotype has a handful of counts. V usage is TRBV7-3 and J usage is TRBJ2-6; tentative D call: TRBD1 (6 bases). This CDR3 comprises 15 residues. V gave up 8 bases and J gave up 3 bases, with 14 bases separating them. CDR1 and CDR2 (germline): SGHTA, FQGTGA. In DNA, the CDR3 is TGTGCCAGCTCAACAGGGTTTGGTGGGGCCAACGTCCTGACTTTC. Translated, it gives CASSTGFGGANVLTF.

This clonotype has more than one count but fewer than ten. V is TRBV6-5 and J is TRBJ2-7; 7 positions match TRBD1. From germline, CDR1 is MNHEY and CDR2 SVGAGI. CDR3 length: 15 amino acids. Trimming cost V 4 bases and J 3 bases; bases outside gene matches: 9. The CDR3 sequence: CASSSEGGAIYEQYF. CDR3 DNA sequence: TGTGCCAGCAGTTCTGAAGGGGGCGCGATCTACGAGCAGTACTTC.

In this sample, this clonotype turned up many times. V and J are TRBV7-9 and TRBJ2-7; D is unclear. The CDR3 length is 12 residues. Germline V CDR1 and CDR2: SEHNR, FQNEAQ (reference sequence). V was pared by 0 bases and J by 4 bases, with 4 bases between. The CDR3 region has the DNA TGTGCCAGCAGCTTAGCGCCATACGAGCAGTACTTC. As protein: CASSLAPYEQYF.

This clonotype was picked up a small number of times. The rearrangement joins TRBV5-1 to TRBJ1-1; the D is unclear. Germline V CDR1 and CDR2: SGHRS, YFSETQ. V lost 4 bases, J lost 1 base, and 8 bases lay in between. The CDR3 sequence is 13 residues long. CDR3 amino acids: CASSPAANTEAFF. The CDR3 bases are TGCGCCAGCAGCCCGGCAGCGAACACTGAAGCTTTCTTT.

The sample holds one count of this clonotype. The chain uses TRBV24-1 and TRBJ2-5; the match to TRBD2 covers 9 bases. The J call could be wrong; TRBJ2-1 is a better fit for the DNA end. This CDR3 has 16 residues. Germline loops: CDR1 KGHDR, CDR2 SFDVKD. In nucleotides, the CDR3 is TGTGCCACCAGTGATAGGTTAGCGGGGGCCTACAATGAGCAGTTCTTC. Protein sequence: CATSDRLAGAYNEQFF.

This clonotype showed up many times. This chain joins TRBV29-1 and TRBJ2-7, with TRBD1 identical over 7 bases. This CDR3 is 12 amino acids long. Looked up from germline, CDR1 is SQVTM and CDR2 is ANQGSEA. With 1 base clipped from V and 5 bases from J, the junction kept 2 bases outside the gene matches. The CDR3 DNA follows: TGCAGCGTTGAAGGTCAGGGGGACGAGCAGTACTTC. Protein product: CSVEGQGDEQYF.

Note on this clonotype: An end of the junction differs from the germline gene, which may be a read error. The chain joins TRBV10-3 to TRBJ2-7, with a possible D match to TRBD2 (6 bases). The length of the CDR3 is 14 residues. The germline gives CDR1 ENHRY, CDR2 SYGVKD. As DNA, the CDR3 is TGTGCCAGCAGTGGGATCGGCGGGGCCTACGAGCAGTACTTC. It yields the protein CASSGIGGAYEQYF.

Concerning this clonotype itself: A much bigger clone sits one base away, suggesting this may be a read error. V is TRBV7-2 and J is TRBJ2-5, with 8 bases matching TRBD2. The CDR3 contains 14 residues. In germline, CDR1 is SGHTA, CDR2 FQGNSA. DNA of the CDR3: TGTGCCAGCGGCTTAGACGGGAGGGGGGAGACCCAGTACTTC. It encodes CASGLDGRGETQYF.

The rearrangement uses TRBV29-1 and TRBJ2-7, with D perhaps given as TRBD1 or TRBD2 (6 bases each). The CDR3 totals 13 residues. The V end was cut by 1 base, the J end by 4 bases, with 11 bases between. Germline V CDR1 and CDR2: SQVTM, ANQGSEA. This CDR3 reads CSVEVGAGYEQYF. The CDR3 nucleotides are TGCAGCGTTGAAGTGGGGGCGGGGTACGAGCAGTACTTC.

About this clonotype: It may be a read error: a sequence one base away is much more abundant. This chain uses TRBV6-4 with TRBJ2-7; D is possibly TRBD1 (8 bases). From germline, CDR1 is MRHNA and CDR2 SNTAGT. This CDR3 spans 14 amino acids. The V gene lost 5 bases and the J gene lost 4 bases, with 15 bases spanning the gap. The CDR3 region is CASSYYRGGYEQYF. CDR3 bases: TGTGCCAGCAGTTACTACAGGGGGGGATACGAGCAGTACTTC.

The CDR3 region is CASSETAGGPIETQYF. For the CDR3, the DNA is TGTGCCAGCAGTGAAACCGCGGGAGGGCCTATAGAGACCCAGTACTTC. The chain recombines TRBV2 with TRBJ2-5; TRBD2 agrees at 9 bases. V dropped 2 bases and J dropped 4; count of bases not matched to a gene: 8. The germline gives CDR1 SNHLY, CDR2 FYNNEI. The CDR3 runs 16 residues. The full variable domain, rest sourced from reference TRBV2 and TRBJ2-5, is EPEVTQTPSHQVTQMGQEVILRCVPISNHLYFYWYRQILGQKVEFLVSFYNNEISEKSEIFDDQFSVERPDGSNFTLKIRSTKLEDSAMYFCASSETAGGPIETQYFGPGTRLLVL.

In this sample, this clonotype turned up many times. The V gene is TRBV2, the J gene TRBJ1-2; the match to TRBD1 covers 7 bases. Looked up from germline, CDR1 is SNHLY and CDR2 is FYNNEI. The CDR3 loop spans 15 amino acids. J lost 4 bases, V lost 6 bases, and 11 bases had no gene match. The CDR3 DNA follows: TGTGCCAGCAGCGCGGGACAGACAAGTGGCTATGGCTACACCTTC. Protein sequence: CASSAGQTSGYGYTF.

The chain has TRBV11-2 and TRBJ2-5; D is perhaps TRBD2 (6 bases). Germline V CDR1 and CDR2: SGHAT, FQNNGV. The CDR3 sequence is 14 residues long. Between the trimmed V and J ends, which lost 3 bases and 4 bases, there was a span of 12 bases. The CDR3 coding sequence is TGTGCCAGCAGCTTGTTGGAGGGAGTAGAGACCCAGTACTTC. Translation gives CASSLLEGVETQYF.

The chain is built from TRBV7-2 and TRBJ2-6, with D maybe TRBD2 (5 bases). Trimming pared 5 bases from V and 11 bases from J, leaving 13 bases between. CDR1 and CDR2 (germline): SGHTA, FQGNSA. The CDR3 spans 13 residues. DNA of the CDR3: TGTGCCAGCAGCACACCGGGGAGCTACGTCCTGACTTTC. Translation gives CASSTPGSYVLTF.

For this clonotype: A much bigger clone sits one base away, suggesting this may be a read error. This rearrangement joins TRBV2 to TRBJ1-2; no clear D gene. This CDR3 is 10 amino acids long. In germline, CDR1 is SNHLY, CDR2 FYNNEI. CDR3 residues: CAGSLRGYTF. CDR3 in DNA: TGTGCCGGCAGCTTGCGGGGCTACACCTTC.